This is a list of T cell receptor beta chains from one sample in a study of blood T cell repertoires in COVID-19. TCRdb's copy holds only in-frame clones and misses some; the assay was immunoSEQ multiplex PCR. The sample lists 90,000 or so clones, roughly 88% occurring once. The specimen sequenced was peripheral blood. These receptors were taken from a man in his fifties or sixties with acute or convalescent COVID-19. CDR3s include the opening cysteine and the closing phenylalanine or tryptophan. Each record gives: D gene, J gene, clone size, V gene, CDR3 DNA, CDR3 protein. D genes are given only for firm matches. Only part of the rows carry a size: once, few, many, or a class if the clone is expanded.

d_gene: .; j_gene: TRBJ1-1; abundance: .; v_gene: TRBV7-9; CDR3nt: TGTGCCAGCAGTCCAACAGGGCTAAGCACTGAAGCTTTCTTT; CDR3aa: CASSPTGLSTEAFF
d_gene: TRBD2; j_gene: TRBJ2-5; abundance: .; v_gene: TRBV7-2; CDR3nt: TGTGCCAGCAGCTTAGTGGGGACTAGCGGGGGGGCTAGGGAGACCCAGTACTTC; CDR3aa: CASSLVGTSGGARETQYF
d_gene: .; j_gene: TRBJ1-5; abundance: .; v_gene: TRBV7-2; CDR3nt: TGTGCCAGCGGCAGGGGCGTTTCTCAGCCCCAGCATTTT; CDR3aa: CASGRGVSQPQHF
d_gene: TRBD2; j_gene: TRBJ2-3; abundance: .; v_gene: TRBV7-9; CDR3nt: TGTGCCAGCAGCCGCCGCGGGGGGGTAGATACGCAGTATTTT; CDR3aa: CASSRRGGVDTQYF
d_gene: .; j_gene: TRBJ2-3; abundance: .; v_gene: TRBV5-1; CDR3nt: TGCGCCAGCAGCTTGGTTATGGCGGGGCTCACAGATACGCAGTATTTT; CDR3aa: CASSLVMAGLTDTQYF
d_gene: .; j_gene: TRBJ1-4; abundance: .; v_gene: TRBV19; CDR3nt: TGTGCCAGTACCCGAAGTCGGGTGACTAATGAAAAACTGTTTTTT; CDR3aa: CASTRSRVTNEKLFF
d_gene: .; j_gene: TRBJ1-2; abundance: once; v_gene: TRBV12-5; CDR3nt: TGTGCTAGTGGTCCGCCCGGCGGCCGGGGGGGCTACACCTTC; CDR3aa: CASGPPGGRGGYTF
d_gene: .; j_gene: TRBJ1-5; abundance: once; v_gene: TRBV2; CDR3nt: TGTGCCAGCAGGGGCCAGGTGCCGGGCAATCAGCCCCAGCATTTT; CDR3aa: CASRGQVPGNQPQHF
d_gene: .; j_gene: TRBJ2-1; abundance: few; v_gene: TRBV19; CDR3nt: TGTGCCAGTAGTATTGGCGGGGAGTACAATGAGCAGTTCTTC; CDR3aa: CASSIGGEYNEQFF
d_gene: .; j_gene: TRBJ2-7; abundance: .; v_gene: TRBV6-5; CDR3nt: TGTGCCAGCAATGTGCAGAACCACCTCTACGAGCAGTACTTC; CDR3aa: CASNVQNHLYEQYF
d_gene: .; j_gene: TRBJ1-1; abundance: few; v_gene: TRBV5-1; CDR3nt: TGCGCCAGCGTCACTCAGCTTAGGGGGACTGAAGCTTTCTTT; CDR3aa: CASVTQLRGTEAFF
d_gene: .; j_gene: TRBJ1-2; abundance: .; v_gene: TRBV14; CDR3nt: TGTGCCAGCAGCCAAGGAAGTTCGAGCCGTAGAGGCTACACCTTC; CDR3aa: CASSQGSSSRRGYTF
d_gene: .; j_gene: TRBJ1-2; abundance: .; v_gene: TRBV2; CDR3nt: TGTGCCAGCAGGGGCAGGGGTTATAGCTATGGCTACACCTTC; CDR3aa: CASRGRGYSYGYTF
d_gene: .; j_gene: TRBJ1-6; abundance: .; v_gene: TRBV6-5; CDR3nt: TGTGCCAGCAGAAGGGAACAGGTTTCACCCCTCCACTTT; CDR3aa: CASRREQVSPLHF
d_gene: .; j_gene: TRBJ1-6; abundance: .; v_gene: TRBV5-5; CDR3nt: TGTGCCAGCAGCCCGACAGTCAGTGATTCACCCCTCCACTTT; CDR3aa: CASSPTVSDSPLHF
d_gene: .; j_gene: TRBJ1-4; abundance: .; v_gene: TRBV6-5; CDR3nt: TGTGCCAGCAGGCTGACTTTCGATAATGAAAAACTGTTTTTT; CDR3aa: CASRLTFDNEKLFF
d_gene: TRBD1; j_gene: TRBJ1-2; abundance: .; v_gene: TRBV3-1/TRBV3-2; CDR3nt: TGTGCCAGCAGCCAAGAGGGGGCAGGGGGAAACTATGGCTACACCTTC; CDR3aa: CASSQEGAGGNYGYTF
d_gene: .; j_gene: TRBJ1-1; abundance: .; v_gene: TRBV18; CDR3nt: TGTGCCAGCTCAAATATCCCCACAGGGAACGGAGTCACTGAAGCTTTCTTT; CDR3aa: CASSNIPTGNGVTEAFF
d_gene: .; j_gene: TRBJ1-1; abundance: .; v_gene: TRBV12-3/TRBV12-4; CDR3nt: TGTGCCAGCAGTTTAAAGTCGGAGAGTGAAGCTTTCTTT; CDR3aa: CASSLKSESEAFF
d_gene: .; j_gene: TRBJ2-7; abundance: once; v_gene: TRBV7-9; CDR3nt: TGTGCCAGCAGCTTAGCAGGCGGGTCCTACGAGCAGTACTTC; CDR3aa: CASSLAGGSYEQYF
d_gene: .; j_gene: TRBJ2-2; abundance: once; v_gene: TRBV7-9; CDR3nt: TGTGCCAGCAGCTTAGGGGCAGCCACCGGGGAGCTGTTTTTT; CDR3aa: CASSLGAATGELFF
d_gene: TRBD1; j_gene: TRBJ1-3; abundance: .; v_gene: TRBV14; CDR3nt: TGTGCCAGCAGCCAAGGCCCGACAGGGGGAAACACCATATATTTT; CDR3aa: CASSQGPTGGNTIYF
d_gene: TRBD1; j_gene: TRBJ2-3; abundance: .; v_gene: TRBV28; CDR3nt: TGTGCCAGCAGTCAAAAGACAGGGGGCGCTCATACGCAGTATTTT; CDR3aa: CASSQKTGGAHTQYF
d_gene: .; j_gene: TRBJ1-5; abundance: .; v_gene: TRBV11-2; CDR3nt: TGTGCCAGCAGCTTAGCGGTGGGGGGTCAGCCCCAGCATTTT; CDR3aa: CASSLAVGGQPQHF
d_gene: TRBD2; j_gene: TRBJ2-3; abundance: .; v_gene: TRBV5-6; CDR3nt: TGTGCCAGCAGCCTCCGGACTAGCGGGAGAACAGATACGCAGTATTTT; CDR3aa: CASSLRTSGRTDTQYF
d_gene: .; j_gene: TRBJ1-4; abundance: .; v_gene: TRBV6-5; CDR3nt: TGTGCCAGCACAGGAGGCCTCGGAGGGAAACTGTTTTTT; CDR3aa: CASTGGLGGKLFF
d_gene: .; j_gene: TRBJ2-1; abundance: .; v_gene: TRBV5-4; CDR3nt: TGTGCCAGCAGCAAGGGACTGCCCTTCCCCAATGAGCAGTTCTTC; CDR3aa: CASSKGLPFPNEQFF
d_gene: .; j_gene: TRBJ2-5; abundance: .; v_gene: TRBV7-3; CDR3nt: TGTGCCAGCAGCCCAGGGCGGACGACGGGAGAGACCCAGTACTTC; CDR3aa: CASSPGRTTGETQYF
d_gene: TRBD1; j_gene: TRBJ2-7; abundance: .; v_gene: TRBV6-6; CDR3nt: TGTGCCAGCAGTCTCCACCGGGACAGGGGCTCCTACGAGCAGTACTTC; CDR3aa: CASSLHRDRGSYEQYF
d_gene: .; j_gene: TRBJ2-3; abundance: .; v_gene: TRBV5-1; CDR3nt: TGCGCCAGCAGCTTGGACAGTGAAAGAGATACGCAGTATTTT; CDR3aa: CASSLDSERDTQYF
d_gene: .; j_gene: TRBJ2-2; abundance: .; v_gene: TRBV15; CDR3nt: TGTGCCACCAGCGCCCAGACTTTAACCGGGGAGCTGTTTTTT; CDR3aa: CATSAQTLTGELFF
d_gene: .; j_gene: TRBJ1-2; abundance: .; v_gene: TRBV10-3; CDR3nt: TGTGCCATCAGTGAGTCGGTGAGCGGGGCCGGCCCGACTAACCATGGCTACACCTTC; CDR3aa: CAISESVSGAGPTNHGYTF
d_gene: TRBD2; j_gene: TRBJ2-1; abundance: .; v_gene: TRBV5-1; CDR3nt: TGCGCCAGCAACCCTCTAGCGGGAGGCATCAATGAGCAGTTCTTC; CDR3aa: CASNPLAGGINEQFF
d_gene: TRBD1; j_gene: TRBJ1-3; abundance: .; v_gene: TRBV19; CDR3nt: TGTGCCAGTAGTTCTCGGGACAGCGCTGGAAACACCATATATTTT; CDR3aa: CASSSRDSAGNTIYF
d_gene: .; j_gene: TRBJ2-5; abundance: .; v_gene: TRBV7-2; CDR3nt: TGTGCCAGCAGCTTTTCTGGTATGACTGGACAGTCTAAGAGTGCGACCCAGTACTTC; CDR3aa: CASSFSGMTGQSKSATQYF
d_gene: TRBD2; j_gene: TRBJ2-5; abundance: .; v_gene: TRBV6-2/TRBV6-3; CDR3nt: TGTGCCAGCAGCCCCGGGACTAGCGGAAAGACCCAGTACTTC; CDR3aa: CASSPGTSGKTQYF
d_gene: TRBD1; j_gene: TRBJ1-2; abundance: .; v_gene: TRBV5-4; CDR3nt: TGTGCCAGCAGCTTCACAGGCGCAGGGGGCGTGGGCTACACCTTC; CDR3aa: CASSFTGAGGVGYTF
d_gene: TRBD2; j_gene: TRBJ2-7; abundance: .; v_gene: TRBV18; CDR3nt: TGTGCCAGCTCACCAGGGGGGGACGAGCAGTACTTC; CDR3aa: CASSPGGDEQYF
d_gene: .; j_gene: TRBJ1-5; abundance: .; v_gene: TRBV2; CDR3nt: TGTGCCAGCCGGGGGGGCCGTAGCAATCAGCCCCAGCATTTT; CDR3aa: CASRGGRSNQPQHF
d_gene: .; j_gene: TRBJ1-2; abundance: few; v_gene: TRBV20-1; CDR3nt: TGCAGTGCCTTCCGCTATGGCTACACCTTC; CDR3aa: CSAFRYGYTF
d_gene: .; j_gene: TRBJ1-5; abundance: .; v_gene: TRBV19; CDR3nt: TGTGCCAGTAGTGCCGAGGGGGGGGCGGTTCAGCCCCAGCATTTT; CDR3aa: CASSAEGGAVQPQHF
d_gene: .; j_gene: TRBJ2-3; abundance: few; v_gene: TRBV7-3; CDR3nt: TGTGCCAGCAGCTGGAGGGGACAGTTCTCTAGCACAGATACGCAGTATTTT; CDR3aa: CASSWRGQFSSTDTQYF
d_gene: .; j_gene: TRBJ1-2; abundance: .; v_gene: TRBV27; CDR3nt: TGTGCCAGCAGTTTTCTGGCGGGTGGCGGCTACACCTTC; CDR3aa: CASSFLAGGGYTF
d_gene: TRBD1; j_gene: TRBJ1-2; abundance: .; v_gene: TRBV7-2; CDR3nt: TGTGCCAGCAGCTTATCACCCCCGGGACAGGGGGCGGGTTATGGCTACACCTTC; CDR3aa: CASSLSPPGQGAGYGYTF
d_gene: .; j_gene: TRBJ1-1; abundance: .; v_gene: TRBV28; CDR3nt: TGTGCCAGCACCAGTTTTAGAGGGAAGAACACTGAAGCTTTCTTT; CDR3aa: CASTSFRGKNTEAFF
d_gene: .; j_gene: TRBJ1-3; abundance: few; v_gene: TRBV19; CDR3nt: TGTGCCAGTAGTCGTAGCTCTGGAAACACCATATATTTT; CDR3aa: CASSRSSGNTIYF